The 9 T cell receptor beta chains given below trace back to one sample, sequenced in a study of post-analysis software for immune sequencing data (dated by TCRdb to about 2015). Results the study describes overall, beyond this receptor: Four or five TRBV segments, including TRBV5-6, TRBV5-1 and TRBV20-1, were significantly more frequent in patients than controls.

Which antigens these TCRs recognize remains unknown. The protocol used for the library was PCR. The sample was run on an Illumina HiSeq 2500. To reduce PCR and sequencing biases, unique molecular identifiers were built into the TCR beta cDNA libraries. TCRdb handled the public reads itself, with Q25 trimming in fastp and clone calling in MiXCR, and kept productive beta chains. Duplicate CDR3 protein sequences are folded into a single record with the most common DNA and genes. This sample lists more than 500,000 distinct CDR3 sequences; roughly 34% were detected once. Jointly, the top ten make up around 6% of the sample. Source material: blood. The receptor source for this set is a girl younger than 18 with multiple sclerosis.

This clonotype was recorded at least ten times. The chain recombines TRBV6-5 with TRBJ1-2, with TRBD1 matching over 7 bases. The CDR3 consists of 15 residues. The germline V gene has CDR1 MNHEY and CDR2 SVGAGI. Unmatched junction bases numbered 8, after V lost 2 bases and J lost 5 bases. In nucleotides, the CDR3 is TGTGCCAGCAGTTACCCCTCCGGCAGGGGGTATGGCTACACCTTC. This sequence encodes CASSYPSGRGYGYTF.

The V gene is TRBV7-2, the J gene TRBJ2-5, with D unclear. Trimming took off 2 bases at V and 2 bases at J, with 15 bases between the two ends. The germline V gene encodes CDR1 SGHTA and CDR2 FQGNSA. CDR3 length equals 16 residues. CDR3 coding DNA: TGTGCCAGCAGCTTATTTGGTCTTGACCGTCAAGAGACCCAGTACTTC. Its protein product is CASSLFGLDRQETQYF.

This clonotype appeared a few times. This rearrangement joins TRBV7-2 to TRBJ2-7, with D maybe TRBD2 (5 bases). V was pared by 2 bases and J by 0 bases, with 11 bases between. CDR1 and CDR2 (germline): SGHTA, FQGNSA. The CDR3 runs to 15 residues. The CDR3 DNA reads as TGTGCCAGCAGCTTAACCGGGGTAAGCTCCTACGAGCAGTACTTC. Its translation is CASSLTGVSSYEQYF.

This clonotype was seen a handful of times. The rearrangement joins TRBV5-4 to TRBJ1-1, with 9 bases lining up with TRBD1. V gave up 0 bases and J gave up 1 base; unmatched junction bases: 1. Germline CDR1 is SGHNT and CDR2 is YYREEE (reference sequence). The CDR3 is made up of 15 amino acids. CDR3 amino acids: CASSLGGQGNTEAFF. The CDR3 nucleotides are TGTGCCAGCAGCTTGGGGGGACAGGGGAACACTGAAGCTTTCTTT.

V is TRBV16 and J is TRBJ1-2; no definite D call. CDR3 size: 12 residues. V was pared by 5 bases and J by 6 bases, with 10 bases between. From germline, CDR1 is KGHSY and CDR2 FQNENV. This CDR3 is CASSTLDDGYTF. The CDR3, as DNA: TGTGCCAGCAGCACCCTGGACGATGGCTACACCTTC. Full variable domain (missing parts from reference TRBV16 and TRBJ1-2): GEEVAQTPKHLVRGEGQKAKLYCAPIKGHSYVFWYQQVLKNEFKFLISFQNENVFDETGMPKERFSAKCLPNSPCSLEIQATKLEDSAVYFCASSTLDDGYTFGSGTRLTVV.

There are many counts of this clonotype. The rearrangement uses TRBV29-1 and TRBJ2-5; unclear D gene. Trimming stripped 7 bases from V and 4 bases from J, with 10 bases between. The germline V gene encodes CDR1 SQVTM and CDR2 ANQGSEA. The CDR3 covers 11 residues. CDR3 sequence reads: CSATNRETQYF. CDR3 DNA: TGCAGCGCCACCAATCGAGAGACCCAGTACTTC.

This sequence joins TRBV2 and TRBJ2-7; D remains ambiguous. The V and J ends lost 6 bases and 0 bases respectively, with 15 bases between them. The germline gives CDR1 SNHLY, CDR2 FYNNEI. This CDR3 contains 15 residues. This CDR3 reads CASSADGGSSYEQYF. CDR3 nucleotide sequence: TGTGCCAGCAGCGCGGACGGTGGCTCCTCCTACGAGCAGTACTTC.

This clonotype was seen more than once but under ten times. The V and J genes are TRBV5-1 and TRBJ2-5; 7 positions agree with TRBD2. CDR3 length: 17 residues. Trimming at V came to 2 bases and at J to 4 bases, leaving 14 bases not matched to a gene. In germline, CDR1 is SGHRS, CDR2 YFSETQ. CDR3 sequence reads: CASSLPSSAGVAETQYF. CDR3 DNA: TGCGCCAGCAGCTTACCTTCATCTGCGGGGGTGGCAGAGACCCAGTACTTC. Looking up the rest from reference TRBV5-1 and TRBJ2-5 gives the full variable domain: KAGVTQTPRYLIKTRGQQVTLSCSPISGHRSVSWYQQTPGQGLQFLFEYFSETQRNKGNFPGRFSGRQFSNSRSEMNVSTLELGDSALYLCASSLPSSAGVAETQYFGPGTRLLVL.

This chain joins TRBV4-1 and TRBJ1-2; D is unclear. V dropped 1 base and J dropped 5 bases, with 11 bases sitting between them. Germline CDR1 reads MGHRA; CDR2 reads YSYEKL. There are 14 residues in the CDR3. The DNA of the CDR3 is TGCGCCAGCAGCCAAGTTCCCGGGAGGTATGGCTACACCTTC. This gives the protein CASSQVPGRYGYTF.